These T cell receptor beta chains were read from a single sample in a study of OX40 agonist ivuxolimab in advanced cancers. Libraries were prepared by immunoSEQ multiplex PCR; TCRdb keeps only in-frame clonotypes and omits some of them. The sample carries around 31,000 clones, 80% to 90% recorded once. The source material was CD4+ or CD8+ T cells sorted from blood, sampled in a trial of the OX40 agonist ivuxolimab. These TCRs come from an adult with an advanced solid tumor such as melanoma, head and neck, liver or kidney cancer. CDR3s include the opening cysteine and the closing phenylalanine or tryptophan. A D gene is named only where the DNA matches it firmly. A clone size is listed for some rows: how often the clone was seen (once, few, many), or a class if it is expanded.

D	V	size	J	CDR3	DNA
.	TRBV2	once	TRBJ2-5	CASSGGTRRQETQYF	TGTGCCAGCAGTGGAGGGACCAGACGACAAGAGACCCAGTACTTC
.	TRBV5-1	few	TRBJ1-6	CASSLAAGSPNSPLHF	TGCGCCAGCAGCTTGGCAGCAGGGTCCCCAAATTCACCCCTCCACTTT
TRBD2	TRBV4-3	.	TRBJ2-3	CASSHLGGGSTDTQYF	TGCGCCAGCAGCCACCTAGGCGGGGGGAGCACAGATACGCAGTATTTT
.	TRBV11-2	.	TRBJ2-5	CASSGGILYETQYF	TGTGCCAGCAGCGGGGGCATACTATACGAGACCCAGTACTTC
.	TRBV14	.	TRBJ2-3	CASSQDALGRYF	TGTGCCAGCAGCCAAGATGCCCTGGGGAGGTATTTT
TRBD2	TRBV29-1	.	TRBJ2-3	CSVSGDLLNPSTDTQYF	TGCAGCGTGAGCGGGGACCTTCTGAACCCTAGCACAGATACGCAGTATTTT
TRBD1	TRBV5-1	few	TRBJ2-3	CASSLATGWIADTQYF	TGCGCCAGCAGCTTGGCGACAGGGTGGATTGCAGATACGCAGTATTTT
.	TRBV27	.	TRBJ1-2	CASSAGGYTF	TGTGCCAGCAGTGCGGGTGGCTACACCTTC
TRBD2	TRBV18	.	TRBJ2-3	CASSPMIAGVTRGTDTQYF	TGTGCCAGCTCACCAATGATAGCGGGGGTCACTCGCGGCACAGATACGCAGTATTTT
TRBD1	TRBV6-5	.	TRBJ1-6	CASGGQGRNSPLHF	TGTGCCAGCGGAGGACAGGGGAGGAATTCACCCCTCCACTTT
.	TRBV5-1	.	TRBJ1-4	CASSLEGGSNEKLFF	TGCGCCAGCAGCCTGGAAGGGGGTTCTAATGAAAAACTGTTTTTT
TRBD1	TRBV5-1	few	TRBJ2-7	CASSGGTGGFYEQYF	TGCGCCAGCAGCGGAGGGACAGGGGGCTTCTACGAGCAGTACTTC
.	TRBV5-1	.	TRBJ2-2	CASSLGFPNTGELFF	TGCGCCAGCAGCTTAGGATTTCCGAACACCGGGGAGCTGTTTTTT
.	TRBV5-1	.	TRBJ2-7	CASSLIVGKEQYF	TGCGCCAGCAGCTTGATAGTGGGAAAAGAGCAGTACTTC
.	TRBV4-3	once	TRBJ1-1	CASSQDLVPGPSNTEAFF	TGCGCCAGCAGCCAAGATCTAGTTCCGGGTCCTTCGAACACTGAAGCTTTCTTT
.	TRBV2	.	TRBJ2-7	CASSDGGFVYEQYF	TGTGCCAGCAGTGATGGGGGTTTTGTTTACGAGCAGTACTTC
.	TRBV7-2	.	TRBJ1-6	CASRRAATYNSPLHF	TGTGCCAGCAGAAGGGCAGCCACTTATAATTCACCCCTCCACTTT
.	TRBV5-5	.	TRBJ2-7	CASSWEDRYSDEQYF	TGTGCCAGCAGCTGGGAGGACAGATACTCGGACGAGCAGTACTTC
.	TRBV5-4	.	TRBJ1-2	CATGANRDGYTF	TGTGCAACGGGGGCAAATCGAGATGGCTACACCTTC
.	TRBV6-1	.	TRBJ2-7	CASSEAASEQYF	TGTGCCAGCAGTGAAGCAGCGTCCGAGCAGTACTTC
TRBD2	TRBV6-6	.	TRBJ2-1	CASRAGGPLEQFF	TGTGCCAGCAGGGCGGGGGGGCCTCTTGAGCAGTTCTTC
TRBD1	TRBV9	.	TRBJ1-4	CASAKTGGNEKLFF	TGTGCCAGCGCCAAGACAGGGGGCAATGAAAAACTGTTTTTT
.	TRBV14	.	TRBJ2-7	CASSRGLGREQYF	TGTGCCAGCAGCCGCGGGTTGGGGCGCGAGCAGTACTTC
.	TRBV9	.	TRBJ1-2	CASSDSGKGGYTF	TGTGCCAGCAGCGATTCAGGGAAAGGGGGCTACACCTTC
.	TRBV6-1	.	TRBJ2-1	CASSVTDNEQFF	TGTGCCAGCAGTGTGACGGACAATGAGCAGTTCTTC
TRBD2	TRBV6-4	.	TRBJ2-2	CASRGGGSGRVRRDTGELFF	TGTGCCAGCAGGGGAGGTGGTAGCGGGAGGGTCAGAAGGGACACCGGGGAGCTGTTTTTT
.	TRBV10-3	few	TRBJ1-1	CAISESGVLAFF	TGTGCCATCAGTGAGTCGGGGGTTTTGGCTTTCTTT
TRBD1	TRBV7-6	.	TRBJ1-4	CASSFRTGATNEKLFF	TGTGCCAGCAGCTTCCGGACAGGGGCAACTAATGAAAAACTGTTTTTT
TRBD1	TRBV5-4	.	TRBJ1-5	CASSPGGAGGSNQPQHF	TGTGCCAGCAGCCCAGGGGGGGCAGGGGGAAGCAATCAGCCCCAGCATTTT
TRBD1	TRBV4-1	.	TRBJ2-5	CASSRDRGETQYF	TGCGCCAGCAGCCGGGACAGGGGAGAGACCCAGTACTTC
.	TRBV4-2	.	TRBJ1-1	CASSREWMNTEAFF	TGTGCCAGCAGCCGAGAGTGGATGAACACTGAAGCTTTCTTT
.	TRBV5-4	once	TRBJ1-1	CASSSFSGVNTEAFF	TGTGCCAGCAGCTCATTCTCAGGGGTGAACACTGAAGCTTTCTTT
.	TRBV18	.	TRBJ1-1	CASSPAQNTEAFF	TGTGCCAGCTCACCGGCCCAGAACACTGAAGCTTTCTTT
TRBD1	TRBV4-3	.	TRBJ1-3	CASSEGQGDSGNTIYF	TGCGCCAGCAGCGAGGGACAGGGAGACTCTGGAAACACCATATATTTT
TRBD2	TRBV10-3	.	TRBJ2-1	CAIAPTSGGAGHEQFF	TGTGCCATAGCCCCGACTAGCGGGGGGGCAGGACATGAGCAGTTCTTC
.	TRBV9	.	TRBJ2-3	CASSVGSLGPAGPDTQYF	TGTGCCAGCAGCGTAGGTTCATTAGGGCCAGCGGGCCCAGATACGCAGTATTTT
.	TRBV28	once	TRBJ1-1	CASSSSGLNTEAFF	TGTGCCAGCAGTTCCTCCGGGTTGAACACTGAAGCTTTCTTT